The 26 T cell receptor beta chains listed next were all sequenced from one sample in a study of OX40 agonist ivuxolimab in advanced cancers. The repertoire was sequenced with immunoSEQ multiplex PCR; TCRdb's copy has only in-frame clones and lacks some. The sample shows 70,000 or so clones, 80% to 90% of them seen only once. The sequencing used CD4+ or CD8+ T cells sorted from blood, collected in a trial of the OX40 agonist ivuxolimab. These receptors were collected from an adult with an advanced solid tumor such as melanoma, head and neck, liver or kidney cancer.

About this clone: The junction departs from the called germline gene at one end, perhaps through a read error. The chain has TRBV5-1 and TRBJ1-2; weak D call: TRBD1 (6 bases). CDR1 SGHRS and CDR2 YFSETQ come from the germline V gene. CDR3 length: 13 amino acids. Here the CDR3 reads CARSFAGQGGYTF. The CDR3 bases are TGCGCCCGCAGCTTTGCGGGGCAGGGGGGCTACACCTTC.

This chain joins TRBV4-1 and TRBJ2-1; 9 bases are a match to TRBD1. The CDR3 length is 17 residues. The germline V gene encodes CDR1 MGHRA and CDR2 YSYEKL. V shed 2 bases and J 5 bases; nucleotides not matched to a gene: 10. The CDR3, as DNA: TGCGCCAGCAGCCAACAAATCTGCGACAGGGGGGACAATGAGCAGTTCTTC. It yields the protein CASSQQICDRGDNEQFF.

This clone has only one observation. V gene TRBV9 combines with J gene TRBJ2-3; weak D call: TRBD1 (5 bases). V shed 0 bases and J shed 1 base, with 12 bases lying between them. The CDR3 totals 16 residues. Germline V CDR1 and CDR2: SGDLS, YYNGEE. The CDR3 coding sequence is TGTGCCAGCAGCGTAGGTCTGGGGCCGGGCACAGATACGCAGTATTTT. Its protein is CASSVGLGPGTDTQYF.

The chain couples TRBV7-8 to TRBJ2-7, with 8 bases aligning to TRBD2. CDR3 length: 12 amino acids. CDR1 SGHVS and CDR2 FQNEAQ come from the germline V gene. V lost 3 bases, J lost 13 bases, and 8 bases stayed unmatched. CDR3 coding DNA: TGTGCCAGCAGCTTTTACGGGGGGGAGCTCTACTTC. It specifies CASSFYGGELYF.

The chain is built from TRBV5-8 and TRBJ2-1; 10 bases agree with TRBD2. The CDR3 totals 19 residues. The germline V gene has CDR1 SGHTS and CDR2 YDEGEE. V shed 3 bases, J shed 3 bases, and the junction held 15 bases outside the gene matches. CDR3 DNA sequence: TGTGCCAGCAGCTCCGGGGGGAAACTAGCGGGGTTCCACTACAATGAGCAGTTCTTC. Translation: CASSSGGKLAGFHYNEQFF.

The chain carries TRBV6-6 and TRBJ2-7; D may be TRBD1 (6 bases). V lost 6 bases, J lost 3 bases, and 15 bases lay in between. This CDR3 contains 14 residues. Per germline, CDR1 MNHNY and CDR2 SVGAGI (reference sequence). The CDR3 DNA sequence: TGTGCCAGCAGCCTCAATGTGGACAGCTACGAGCAGTACTTC. Its translation: CASSLNVDSYEQYF.

As concerns this clone: Other DNA sequences of this sample code for an identical CDR3. The J gene is TRBJ2-1, the V gene TRBV5-1; 7 bases agree with TRBD2. CDR1 is SGHRS and CDR2 is YFSETQ in the germline V gene. This CDR3 comprises 15 residues. Unmatched junction bases numbered 6, after V lost 0 bases and J lost 6 bases. As DNA, the CDR3 is TGCGCCAGCAGCTTGGGACTAGCTGGCGTCAATGAGCAGTTCTTC. This encodes CASSLGLAGVNEQFF. Together with reference TRBV5-1 and TRBJ2-1, the CDR3 gives the full variable domain: KAGVTQTPRYLIKTRGQQVTLSCSPISGHRSVSWYQQTPGQGLQFLFEYFSETQRNKGNFPGRFSGRQFSNSRSEMNVSTLELGDSALYLCASSLGLAGVNEQFFGPGTRLTVL.

The V call is TRBV5-5, the J call TRBJ1-2; D gene unclear. The ends were cut back, 0 bases at V and 8 bases at J, with 11 bases in the middle. Germline V gene sequence: CDR1 SGHKS, CDR2 YYEKEE (reference sequence). This CDR3 is 13 amino acids long. CDR3 nucleotide sequence: TGTGCCAGCAGCTTGGAGGACCTGGGAGGCTACACCTTC. Translated: CASSLEDLGGYTF.

This clone occurred a few times. J is TRBJ1-2 and V is TRBV19; possible D gene TRBD1, 5 bases. The CDR3 consists of 12 residues. Germline V lookup: CDR1 LNHDA, CDR2 SQIVND (reference sequence). V lost 6 bases to trimming and J lost 10 bases, with 15 bases between them. The CDR3 protein is CASREQDWTYTF. As DNA, the CDR3 is TGTGCCAGTAGGGAACAGGACTGGACCTACACCTTC.

The V and J genes are TRBV29-1 and TRBJ1-6; 7 bases fit TRBD1. Germline-derived CDR1 and CDR2 are SQVTM and ANQGSEA. The CDR3 runs 12 residues. The CDR3 nucleotides read TGCAGGGTCAGGGGGGTGGAATCACCCCTCCACTTT. It encodes CRVRGVESPLHF.

CDR3 coding DNA: TGTGCCAGCAGCTTAAGATGGGACACTAACTATGGCTACACCTTC. Its translation is CASSLRWDTNYGYTF. The chain links TRBV11-2 to TRBJ1-2; tentatively, D is TRBD1 (6 bases). V lost 2 bases to trimming and J lost 0 bases, with 10 bases between them. The CDR3 consists of 15 residues. The germline gives CDR1 SGHAT, CDR2 FQNNGV.

As concerns this clone: Compared with germline, one end of the junction differs, possibly owing to a read error. The chain has TRBV5-6 and TRBJ2-7; D is perhaps TRBD2 (7 bases). Per the germline V gene, CDR1 is SGHDT and CDR2 is YYEEEE. The CDR3 is 11 amino acids. The CDR3 DNA reads TGTGCCAGCAGCCTGGGGGGGGCCTGGCACTTC. This encodes CASSLGGAWHF. Full variable domain (rest looked up from reference TRBV5-6 and TRBJ2-7): DAGVTQSPTHLIKTRGQQVTLRCSPKSGHDTVSWYQQALGQGPQFIFQYYEEEERQRGNFPDRFSGHQFPNYSSELNVNALLLGDSALYLCASSLGGAWHFGPGTRLTVT.

This chain uses TRBV2 with TRBJ1-2; D is ambiguous. V was pared by 4 bases and J by 8 bases, with 8 bases between. This CDR3 has 11 residues. Germline V gives CDR1 SNHLY, CDR2 FYNNEI. CDR3 residues: CASSVGYGYTF. DNA of the CDR3: TGTGCCAGCAGTGTGGGGTACGGCTACACCTTC.

V usage is TRBV6-6 and J usage is TRBJ1-1, with a possible D match to TRBD1 (5 bases). Trimming took 4 bases from V and 4 from J, leaving 10 bases between them. CDR1 is MNHNY and CDR2 is SVGAGI in the germline V gene (reference sequence). This CDR3 is built from 13 residues. The DNA for the CDR3 is TGTGCCAGCAGTTGGAGGGGACTCACTGAAGCTTTCTTT. This gives the protein CASSWRGLTEAFF.

The chain couples TRBV29-1 to TRBJ2-1, with D unresolved. The germline gives CDR1 SQVTM, CDR2 ANQGSEA. The CDR3 totals 15 residues. V was cut by 0 bases and J by 7 bases, with 16 bases left in between. In nucleotides, the CDR3 is TGCAGCGTTGAAGATGAGACTTTCAGTGTGAATGAGCAGTTCTTC. Encoded protein: CSVEDETFSVNEQFF.

The J gene is TRBJ2-7, the V gene TRBV11-2, with TRBD1 as a possible D gene (5 bases). The CDR3 is 14 residues long. Germline lookup yields CDR1 SGHAT and CDR2 FQNNGV. V was pared by 0 bases and J by 4 bases, with 10 bases between. For the CDR3, the DNA is TGTGCCAGCAGCTTAGAAATAGGGGCTTACGAGCAGTACTTC. It codes for CASSLEIGAYEQYF.

This chain links TRBV18 with TRBJ1-1; D may be TRBD1 (6 bases). V was shortened by 5 bases and J by 1 base, with 20 bases between the two germline ends. The CDR3 totals 17 residues. From germline, CDR1 is KGHSH and CDR2 LQKENI. CDR3 loop: CASSSFRGTGANTEAFF. For the CDR3, the DNA is TGTGCCAGCTCATCCTTCAGGGGTACGGGGGCGAACACTGAAGCTTTCTTT.

This clone was observed a single time. The chain recombines TRBV7-2 with TRBJ2-1, with 10 nucleotides matching TRBD1. The V segment lost 1 base and the J segment 8 bases; nucleotides outside the gene matches: 5. From germline, CDR1 is SGHTA and CDR2 FQGNSA. The CDR3 length is 15 residues. The CDR3 nucleotides are TGTGCCAGCAGCTTAGGGGGACAGGGGTACCATGAGCAGTTCTTC. Amino acids: CASSLGGQGYHEQFF.

The chain has TRBV5-8 and TRBJ2-5, with 10 bases lining up with TRBD1. The CDR3 length is 15 residues. The V and J ends lost 3 bases and 5 bases, in that order; junction bases with no gene match: 7. Germline values: CDR1 SGHTS, CDR2 YDEGEE. The CDR3 DNA follows: TGTGCCAGCAGCTCACGGACAGGGGGTATGGAGACCCAGTACTTC. Translating it yields CASSSRTGGMETQYF.

The chain has TRBV10-3 and TRBJ2-2; TRBD1 agrees at 9 bases. Trimming at V came to 8 bases and at J to 4 bases, leaving 8 bases not matched to a gene. Germline CDR1 ENHRY, CDR2 SYGVKD. There are 15 residues in the CDR3. CDR3 in DNA: TGTGCCATCCGGCGGGGACAGGGACCCACCGGGGAGCTGTTTTTT. Protein: CAIRRGQGPTGELFF.

This clone was recorded a few times. The rearrangement uses TRBV7-9 and TRBJ2-5, with 9 bases that match TRBD1. From germline, CDR1 is SEHNR and CDR2 FQNEAQ (reference sequence). V shed 1 base, J shed 2 bases, and the junction held 5 bases outside the gene matches. The CDR3 runs 16 residues. The CDR3 reads CASSLGDRAMQETQYF. The CDR3 bases are TGTGCCAGCAGCTTAGGGGACAGGGCCATGCAAGAGACCCAGTACTTC.

The chain recombines TRBV5-6 with TRBJ2-1; the match to TRBD1 covers 7 bases. Germline lookup yields CDR1 SGHDT and CDR2 YYEEEE. The CDR3 loop spans 13 amino acids. With V trimmed by 6 bases and J by 6 bases, 6 bases remained unmatched. The CDR3 spells CASTLDRVNEQFF. CDR3 nucleotide sequence: TGTGCCAGCACCTTAGACAGGGTCAATGAGCAGTTCTTC.

The CDR3 sequence is CASSQEAAAKNIQYF. The CDR3 DNA reads TGCGCCAGCAGCCAAGAAGCAGCAGCCAAAAACATTCAGTACTTC. The chain joins TRBV4-3 to TRBJ2-4; unclear D gene. There are 15 residues in the CDR3. The germline V gene has CDR1 LGHNA and CDR2 YSLEER. V dropped 0 bases and J dropped 0 bases, with 6 bases sitting between them.

V usage is TRBV15 and J usage is TRBJ2-1; D assignment may be TRBD1 or TRBD2 (6 bases each). The germline V and J ends were trimmed by 0 bases and 2 bases, with 26 bases remaining between them. This CDR3 is 21 amino acids long. Per the germline V gene, CDR1 is LNHNV and CDR2 is YYDKDF (reference sequence). The CDR3 protein is CATSREGGGLATRTPYNEQFF. The CDR3 DNA reads TGTGCCACCAGCAGAGAAGGAGGGGGGCTAGCCACCAGAACCCCCTACAATGAGCAGTTCTTC.

The chain joins TRBV9 to TRBJ2-3; 9 nucleotides match TRBD1. V trimming: 2 bases; J trimming: 4 bases; junction bases outside the gene matches: 8. This CDR3 is built from 16 residues. The V gene's germline CDR1 is SGDLS and CDR2 YYNGEE. The CDR3 DNA follows: TGTGCCAGCAGCGTTGAGGACAGGGGCTCCCCAGATACGCAGTATTTT. This translates into CASSVEDRGSPDTQYF.

This clone was observed a single time. V gene TRBV5-1 combines with J gene TRBJ2-2, with D uncertain. CDR1 and CDR2 (germline): SGHRS, YFSETQ. V was shortened by 0 bases and J by 1 base, with 10 bases between the two germline ends. The CDR3 spans 16 residues. CDR3 nucleotide sequence: TGCGCCAGCAGCTTGGATAGTACTTGGAACACCGGGGAGCTGTTTTTT. Its translation: CASSLDSTWNTGELFF.